The table lists the clone carrying this T cell receptor beta chain with many counts. As yet, its antigen is unknown. This entry comes from a study of T-cell memory formation after mild COVID-19. Study conclusions and caveats: Those CD4+ clones that contracted were mainly in CM and EM (CD8+ ones in EMRA). Within pre-infection memory, some responding clones were found, suggesting cross-reactive memory joined. Clones that shrank (day 15 to 85) were balanced CD4/CD8, whereas later expanders leaned CD4+.

This CDR3 comprises 15 residues. TCRdb re-analysed the 5' RACE reads in MiXCR, keeping a single row per CDR3 protein. In the table there are about 38,000 distinct CDR3 sequences, over 9.5% of which are singletons. The V gene is TRBV21-1, the J gene TRBJ2-7; the table's D gene call, TRBD1, was not cross checked with the DNA. TRBV21-1 is labeled a pseudogene. Sequenced sample: PBMCs or a T cell subset sorted from them (not recorded which). This TCR was sampled from a young man who had mild COVID-19 (a few samples of this study predate the infection). Cell type and time point are not known. The CDR3 bases are TGTGCCAGCAGCAACCTTTCTGACAGACTCTACGAGCAGTACTTC. Encoded protein: CASSNLSDRLYEQYF.